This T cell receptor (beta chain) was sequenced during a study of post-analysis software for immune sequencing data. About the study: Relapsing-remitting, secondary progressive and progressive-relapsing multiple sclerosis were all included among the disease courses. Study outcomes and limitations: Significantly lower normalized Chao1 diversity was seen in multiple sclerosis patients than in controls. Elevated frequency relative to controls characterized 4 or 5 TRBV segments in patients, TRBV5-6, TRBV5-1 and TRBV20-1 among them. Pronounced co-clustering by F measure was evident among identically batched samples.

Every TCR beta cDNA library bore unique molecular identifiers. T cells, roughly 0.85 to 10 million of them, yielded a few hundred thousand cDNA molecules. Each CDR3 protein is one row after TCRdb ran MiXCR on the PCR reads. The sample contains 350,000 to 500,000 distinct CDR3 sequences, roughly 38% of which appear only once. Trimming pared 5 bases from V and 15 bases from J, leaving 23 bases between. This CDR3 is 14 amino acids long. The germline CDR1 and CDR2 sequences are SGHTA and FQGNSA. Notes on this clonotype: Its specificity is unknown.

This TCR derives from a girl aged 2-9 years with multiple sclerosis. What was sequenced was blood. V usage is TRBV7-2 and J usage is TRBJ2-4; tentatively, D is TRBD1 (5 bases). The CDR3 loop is CASSPDREFYERYF. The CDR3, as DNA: TGTGCCAGCAGCCCCGACAGAGAGTTCTACGAGCGGTACTTC.